This TCR beta chain was captured in a study of OX40 agonist ivuxolimab in advanced cancers. Clones were sequenced by immunoSEQ multiplex PCR, and TCRdb holds only the in-frame ones, with some missing. The data hold 40,000 or so clones, with approximately 80% observed a single time. There are 17 residues in the CDR3. The starting material was CD4+ or CD8+ T cells sorted from blood, obtained in a trial of the OX40 agonist ivuxolimab. The chain couples TRBV21-1 to TRBJ1-5; the D call in the table, TRBD1, was not verified against the DNA. TRBV21-1 is shown as a pseudogene. The clonotype was recovered from an adult with an advanced solid tumor such as melanoma, head and neck, liver or kidney cancer. CDR3 coding DNA: TGTGCCAGCAGCAAAGTCAGGTGGACAGGGGGCCATCAGCCCCAGCATTTT. As protein: CASSKVRWTGGHQPQHF.